Below, 27 T cell receptor beta chains from the same sample are listed, as sequenced in a study of vaccination and CD4 T cells after COVID-19. Scientists ran DNA taken from cultured CD4+ T cells through the Oncomine TCR Beta short-read assay for sequencing. TCRdb redid the calling of the PCR reads with MiXCR, one entry per CDR3 protein. The table lists under 25,000 distinct CDR3 sequences, 67% of them singletons, with under 10% in the top ten. Treatment here: approximately nine-day PBMC culture with coronavirus spike peptide pools or control peptides (ViraFEST assay). Their recognized antigens are unknown. What was sequenced was CD4+ T cells from blood, cultured in vitro. Source of these receptors: a human donor who had recovered from COVID-19.

V and J are TRBV6-1 and TRBJ2-7; 10 bases line up with TRBD2. This CDR3 region has 15 residues. V lost 7 bases and J lost 1; bases outside the gene matches: 7. Germline lookup yields CDR1 MNHNS and CDR2 SASEGT. CDR3 bases: TGTGCCAGCACCCAAAGCGGGAGGGGTTCCTACGAGCAGTACTTC. This sequence encodes CASTQSGRGSYEQYF.

This clonotype has more than one count but fewer than ten. The rearrangement uses TRBV10-3 and TRBJ2-7; D is perhaps TRBD1 (6 bases). Germline V lookup: CDR1 ENHRY, CDR2 SYGVKD. Trimming took off 3 bases at V and 6 bases at J, with 6 bases between the two ends. This CDR3 contains 11 residues. The CDR3 nucleotides are TGTGCCATCAGTGACAGGGGCGAGCAGTACTTC. It yields the protein CAISDRGEQYF.

The rearrangement joins TRBV27 to TRBJ2-7; 9 positions match TRBD2. V dropped 4 bases and J dropped 5; count of bases not matched to a gene: 15. The CDR3 totals 17 residues. CDR1 and CDR2 (germline): MNHEY, SMNVEV (reference sequence). The chain's CDR3 is CASSSVAGGPITDEQYF. CDR3 nucleotides: TGTGCCAGCAGTTCTGTGGCGGGAGGGCCCATTACCGACGAGCAGTACTTC.

The rearrangement joins TRBV24-1 to TRBJ2-5; maybe TRBD1 (5 bases). The CDR3 spans 16 residues. Per the germline V gene, CDR1 is KGHDR and CDR2 is SFDVKD. Trimming pared 2 bases from V and 2 bases from J, leaving 14 bases between. DNA of the CDR3: TGTGCCACCAGTGATTCCTCCCGACAGTATCAAGAGACCCAGTACTTC. Its translation is CATSDSSRQYQETQYF.

This clonotype was counted once. The CDR3 protein is CASSLGSSRGQYF. The CDR3 region has the DNA TGTGCCAGCAGTTTGGGTAGCTCCCGAGGGCAGTACTTC. This chain joins TRBV28 and TRBJ2-7; D unclear. Per the germline V gene, CDR1 is MDHEN and CDR2 is SYDVKM. This CDR3 comprises 13 residues. V lost 3 bases and J lost 9, with 15 bases in between.

The CDR3 protein is CASMGGWGGLPAFF. The CDR3 coding sequence is TGTGCCAGCATGGGGGGTTGGGGCGGGCTTCCAGCTTTCTTT. The V and J genes are TRBV2 and TRBJ1-1; possible D gene TRBD1, 5 bases. In germline, CDR1 is SNHLY, CDR2 FYNNEI. The CDR3 extends over 14 amino acids. Trimming cost V 7 bases and J 10 bases, with 22 bases left between them.

The chain joins TRBV28 to TRBJ1-2; the D gene is possibly TRBD1 (6 bases). CDR3 size: 14 residues. The germline gives CDR1 MDHEN, CDR2 SYDVKM. The V gene lost 3 bases and the J gene lost 7 bases, with 15 bases spanning the gap. CDR3 in amino acids: CASSFGVGDTGYTF. The CDR3 DNA reads as TGTGCCAGCAGTTTTGGGGTTGGGGACACTGGCTACACCTTC.

Here the CDR3 reads CASSYSDNNIYGYTF. CDR3 coding DNA: TGTGCCAGCAGTTACTCCGACAACAACATCTATGGCTACACCTTC. V is TRBV6-2 or TRBV6-3 and J is TRBJ1-2; D gene ambiguous. Germline V gene sequence: CDR1 MNHEY, CDR2 SVGEGT. CDR3 size: 15 residues. V shed 0 bases and J shed 4 bases, with 12 bases lying between them.

This clonotype appeared a few times. V gene TRBV19 combines with J gene TRBJ1-5, with 8 bases identical to TRBD1. Germline V gives CDR1 LNHDA, CDR2 SQIVND (reference sequence). The CDR3 has 14 amino acids. The V segment lost 4 bases and the J segment 10 bases; nucleotides outside the gene matches: 9. Here the CDR3 DNA reads TGTGCCAGTAGTACCTCGACAGGGGCCAAACCCCAGCATTTT. This sequence encodes CASSTSTGAKPQHF.

This chain links TRBV7-6 with TRBJ2-3, with a tentative D call TRBD2 (5 bases). The CDR3 contains 17 residues. Trimming removed 4 bases from V and 2 bases from J, with 19 bases in between. Germline-derived CDR1 and CDR2 are SGHVS and FNYEAQ. The CDR3 loop is CASSSPLLEIDTDTQYF. The DNA of the CDR3 is TGTGCCAGCAGCTCCCCGCTACTAGAAATCGACACAGATACGCAGTATTTT.

The J gene is TRBJ1-5, the V gene TRBV21-1. TRBV21-1 is marked as a pseudogene. This CDR3 region has 15 residues. The CDR3 reads CASSIGRRTDQPQHF. CDR3 DNA: TGTGCCAGCAGCATAGGTCGCAGGACGGACCAGCCCCAGCATTTT.

Details on this clonotype: A junction end diverges from the germline sequence, so it may reflect a read error. The V gene is TRBV28, the J gene TRBJ2-7; no firm D call. Germline lookup yields CDR1 MDHEN and CDR2 SYDVKM. The CDR3 sequence is 10 residues long. CDR3 sequence (DNA): TGTGCCAGCAGTGCCTATGAGCAGTACTTC. It specifies CASSAYEQYF.

CDR3 loop: CASSEDPNREHYTF. The CDR3 coding sequence is TGTGCCAGCAGTGAAGACCCTAACAGGGAGCACTACACCTTC. This chain uses TRBV6-1 with TRBJ1-2; D may be TRBD1 (6 bases). The CDR3 contains 14 residues. The germline V and J ends were trimmed by 1 base and 10 bases, with 16 bases remaining between them. Looked up from germline, CDR1 is MNHNS and CDR2 is SASEGT.

The chain has TRBV19 and TRBJ1-3; 9 bases are shared with TRBD1. CDR3 size: 15 residues. Per the germline V gene, CDR1 is LNHDA and CDR2 is SQIVND (reference sequence). V trimming: 6 bases; J trimming: 5 bases; junction bases outside the gene matches: 8. The CDR3 sequence is CASSPDRGSRNTIYF. The DNA for the CDR3 is TGTGCCAGTAGCCCGGACAGGGGTTCACGAAACACCATATATTTT.

The chain carries TRBV24-1 and TRBJ2-1; TRBD2 matches at 11 bases. The CDR3 runs to 18 residues. The germline V gene has CDR1 KGHDR and CDR2 SFDVKD. Trimming removed 4 bases from V and 13 bases from J; junction bases left unmatched: 20. The CDR3, as DNA: TGTGCCACCAGTGACCGACAGGGTATTAGCGGGAGGGCCCCCGAACAGTTCTTC. Protein sequence: CATSDRQGISGRAPEQFF.

The CDR3, as DNA: TGTGCCAGCAGCCCCCGGACAGGGTCCTACAATGAGCAGTTCTTC. Translation: CASSPRTGSYNEQFF. This chain uses TRBV7-2 with TRBJ2-1; 8 bases fit TRBD1. From germline, CDR1 is SGHTA and CDR2 FQGNSA. V trimming: 5 bases; J trimming: 1 base; junction bases outside the gene matches: 4. The CDR3 length is 15 residues.

The gene calls are TRBV27 and TRBJ1-1; D not certain. CDR3 size: 13 residues. Trimming shortened V by 6 bases and J by 0 bases, and 8 bases separated the two germline ends. CDR1 is MNHEY, CDR2 SMNVEV, per germline (reference sequence). CDR3: CASRGYMNTEAFF. The CDR3 bases are TGTGCCAGCAGAGGGTACATGAACACTGAAGCTTTCTTT.

The chain joins TRBV28 to TRBJ2-5; D is uncertain. Germline V lookup: CDR1 MDHEN, CDR2 SYDVKM. This CDR3 comprises 11 residues. V was cut by 4 bases and J by 4 bases, with 4 bases left in between. Here the CDR3 DNA reads TGTGCCAGCAGTTACTTAGAGACCCAGTACTTC. Translation: CASSYLETQYF.

This chain uses TRBV19 with TRBJ2-7; 7 positions match TRBD2. This CDR3 comprises 15 residues. J was trimmed by 6 bases and V by 6 bases; bases with no gene match: 14. Germline V lookup: CDR1 LNHDA, CDR2 SQIVND (reference sequence). As DNA, the CDR3 is TGTGCCAGTAGAGGGACCGGACTAGTAGAAGGCGAGCAGTACTTC. Amino acids: CASRGTGLVEGEQYF.

The chain has TRBV19 and TRBJ2-2, with 8 bases lining up with TRBD1. Looked up from germline, CDR1 is LNHDA and CDR2 is SQIVND (reference sequence). The trim removed 7 bases at V and 2 bases at J, leaving 3 bases unmatched. CDR3 length: 14 amino acids. CDR3 sequence: CASTTGGNTGELFF. The DNA for the CDR3 is TGTGCCAGTACAACAGGGGGAAACACCGGGGAGCTGTTTTTT.

V and J are TRBV20-1 and TRBJ2-5, with D perhaps matching TRBD1 (6 bases). CDR3 length equals 13 residues. From germline, CDR1 is DFQATT and CDR2 SNEGSKA (reference sequence). The germline V and J ends were trimmed by 6 bases and 2 bases, with 13 bases remaining between them. In DNA, the CDR3 is TGCAGTGCCCAACAGGGCCTTCAAGAGACCCAGTACTTC. Translated, it gives CSAQQGLQETQYF.

The chain carries TRBV7-9 and TRBJ2-3; possibly TRBD1 for D (5 bases). Trimming cost V 2 bases and J 4 bases, with 13 bases left between them. The V gene's germline CDR1 is SEHNR and CDR2 FQNEAQ (reference sequence). The CDR3 runs to 15 residues. Here the CDR3 reads CASSLRAGIADTQYF. The CDR3 nucleotides read TGTGCCAGCAGCTTAAGGGCAGGGATCGCAGATACGCAGTATTTT.

This clonotype has just a few counts. This CDR3 reads CASSLEPGGETHF. DNA for the CDR3: TGTGCCAGCAGCTTAGAGCCGGGAGGCGAAACCCATTTT. The chain recombines TRBV7-2 with TRBJ1-5; D is unclear. V lost 1 base to trimming and J lost 16 bases, with 17 bases between them. CDR3 length: 13 amino acids. Per germline, CDR1 SGHTA and CDR2 FQGNSA.

The rearrangement uses TRBV7-2 and TRBJ1-1, with D possibly matching TRBD1 (5 bases). V dropped 0 bases and J dropped 9 bases, with 17 bases sitting between them. The CDR3 covers 15 residues. Looked up from germline, CDR1 is SGHTA and CDR2 is FQGNSA. CDR3 DNA sequence: TGTGCCAGCAGCTTAGCGCCCGAGGCTGGGGGGAAAGCTTTCTTT. Its protein is CASSLAPEAGGKAFF.

In this sample, this clonotype turned up once. The chain couples TRBV6-1 to TRBJ1-5; 9 nucleotides agree with TRBD1. V was clipped by 6 bases and J by 4 bases; unmatched bases: 4. CDR3 length: 14 amino acids. Looked up from germline, CDR1 is MNHNS and CDR2 is SASEGT. DNA of the CDR3: TGTGCCAGCAGCCGTGGACAGGGGAATCAGCCCCAGCATTTT. This sequence encodes CASSRGQGNQPQHF.

This clonotype was seen only a few times. The chain couples TRBV6-1 to TRBJ1-2; TRBD1 matches 10 bases. Germline loops: CDR1 MNHNS, CDR2 SASEGT. V dropped 7 bases and J dropped 4; count of bases not matched to a gene: 9. The CDR3 covers 15 residues. The CDR3 region is CASTRSGTGVYGYTF. Here the CDR3 DNA reads TGTGCCAGCACCCGGTCCGGGACAGGGGTCTATGGCTACACCTTC.

The chain uses TRBV20-1 and TRBJ2-5; 14 nucleotides align to TRBD2. V shed 6 bases, J shed 4 bases, and the junction held 7 bases outside the gene matches. This CDR3 comprises 15 residues. The germline CDR1 and CDR2 sequences are DFQATT and SNEGSKA (reference sequence). For the CDR3, the DNA is TGCAGTGCCAGCGGACTAGCGGGAGGACGAGAGACCCAGTACTTC. Translating it yields CSASGLAGGRETQYF.